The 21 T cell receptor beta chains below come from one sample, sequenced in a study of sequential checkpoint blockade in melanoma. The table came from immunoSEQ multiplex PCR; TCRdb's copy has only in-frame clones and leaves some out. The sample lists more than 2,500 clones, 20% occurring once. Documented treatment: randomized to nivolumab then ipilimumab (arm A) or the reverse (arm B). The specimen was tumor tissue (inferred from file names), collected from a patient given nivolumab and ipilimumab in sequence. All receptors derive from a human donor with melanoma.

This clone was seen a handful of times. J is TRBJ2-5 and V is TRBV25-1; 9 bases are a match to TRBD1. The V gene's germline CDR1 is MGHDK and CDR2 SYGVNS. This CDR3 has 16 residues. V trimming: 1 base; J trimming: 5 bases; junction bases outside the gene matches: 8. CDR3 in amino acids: CASSEFTTGGWETQYF. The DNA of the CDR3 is TGTGCCAGCAGTGAATTTACGACAGGGGGGTGGGAGACCCAGTACTTC.

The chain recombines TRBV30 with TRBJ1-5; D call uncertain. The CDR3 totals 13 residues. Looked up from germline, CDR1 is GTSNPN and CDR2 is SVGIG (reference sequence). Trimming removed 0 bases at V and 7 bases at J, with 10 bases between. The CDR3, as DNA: TGTGCCTGGAGTGTACGGAAGGAACAGCCCCAGCATTTT. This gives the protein CAWSVRKEQPQHF.

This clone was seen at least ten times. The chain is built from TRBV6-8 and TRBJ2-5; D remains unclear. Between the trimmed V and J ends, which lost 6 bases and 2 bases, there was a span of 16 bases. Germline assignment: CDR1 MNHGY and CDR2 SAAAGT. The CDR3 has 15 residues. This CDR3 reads CASSPPWLGQETQYF. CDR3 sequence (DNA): TGTGCCAGCAGCCCGCCCTGGTTGGGGCAAGAGACCCAGTACTTC.

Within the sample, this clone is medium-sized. The CDR3 region is CASRSGGQTGELFF. In DNA, the CDR3 is TGTGCCAGCAGGAGCGGGGGGCAGACCGGGGAGCTGTTTTTT. J is TRBJ2-2 and V is TRBV9; 9 bases fit TRBD2. This CDR3 is 14 amino acids long. With 5 bases clipped from V and 5 bases from J, the junction kept 4 bases outside the gene matches. Germline CDR1 and CDR2: SGDLS and YYNGEE.

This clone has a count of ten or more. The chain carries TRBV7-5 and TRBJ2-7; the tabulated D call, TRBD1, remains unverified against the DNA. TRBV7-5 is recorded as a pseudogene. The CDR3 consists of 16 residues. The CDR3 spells CVRSFPGTTIAYEQYF. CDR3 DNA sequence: TGTGTCAGAAGCTTCCCTGGGACAACGATTGCCTACGAGCAGTACTTC.

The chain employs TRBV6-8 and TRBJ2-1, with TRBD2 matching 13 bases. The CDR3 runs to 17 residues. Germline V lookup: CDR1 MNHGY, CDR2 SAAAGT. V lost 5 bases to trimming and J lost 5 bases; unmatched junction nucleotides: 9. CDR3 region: CASSGEGLAGFDNEQFF. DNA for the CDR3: TGTGCCAGCAGTGGAGAGGGACTAGCGGGGTTCGACAATGAGCAGTTCTTC.

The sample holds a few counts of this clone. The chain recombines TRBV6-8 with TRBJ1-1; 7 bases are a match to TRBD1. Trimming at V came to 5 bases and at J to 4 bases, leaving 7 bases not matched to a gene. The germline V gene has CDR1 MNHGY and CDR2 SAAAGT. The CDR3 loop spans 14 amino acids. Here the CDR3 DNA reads TGTGCCAGCAGTCCAGCTACAGGGGCCACTGAAGCTTTCTTT. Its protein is CASSPATGATEAFF.

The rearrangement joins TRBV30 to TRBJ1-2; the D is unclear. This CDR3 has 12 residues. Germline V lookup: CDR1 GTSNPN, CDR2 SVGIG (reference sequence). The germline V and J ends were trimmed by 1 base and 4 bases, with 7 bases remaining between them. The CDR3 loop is CAWSGGLYGYTF. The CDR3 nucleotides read TGTGCCTGGAGTGGGGGTCTCTATGGCTACACCTTC.

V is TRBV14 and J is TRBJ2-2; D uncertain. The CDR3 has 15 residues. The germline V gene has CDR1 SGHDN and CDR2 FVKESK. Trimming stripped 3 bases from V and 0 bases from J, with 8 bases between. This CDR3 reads CASSHLQANTGELFF. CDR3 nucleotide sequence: TGTGCCAGCAGCCATCTCCAAGCGAACACCGGGGAGCTGTTTTTT.

The CDR3 DNA sequence: TGCAGCGTTGAGAAGTCTTGGATGAACACTGAAGCTTTCTTT. This sequence encodes CSVEKSWMNTEAFF. This chain uses TRBV29-1 with TRBJ1-1, with no clear D. Germline CDR1 reads SQVTM; CDR2 reads ANQGSEA. The CDR3 loop spans 14 amino acids. With 3 bases removed from V and 0 bases from J, the gap between germline ends came to 11 bases.

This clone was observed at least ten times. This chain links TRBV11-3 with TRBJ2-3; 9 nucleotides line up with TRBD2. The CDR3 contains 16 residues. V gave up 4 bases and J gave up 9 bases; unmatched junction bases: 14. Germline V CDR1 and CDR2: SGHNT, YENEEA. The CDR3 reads CASSSSGGAGGGTQYF. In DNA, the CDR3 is TGTGCCAGCAGCTCCTCCGGCGGAGCGGGGGGAGGGACGCAGTATTTT.

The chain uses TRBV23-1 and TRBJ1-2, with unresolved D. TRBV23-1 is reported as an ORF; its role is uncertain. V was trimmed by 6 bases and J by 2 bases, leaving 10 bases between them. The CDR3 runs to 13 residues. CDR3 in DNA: TGCGCCAGCAGCTTTGGGAGAAACTATGGCTACACCTTC. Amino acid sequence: CASSFGRNYGYTF.

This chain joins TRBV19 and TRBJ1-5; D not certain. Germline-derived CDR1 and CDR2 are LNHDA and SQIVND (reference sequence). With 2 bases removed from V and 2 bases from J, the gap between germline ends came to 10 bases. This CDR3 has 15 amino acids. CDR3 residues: CASSIMNSRNQPQHF. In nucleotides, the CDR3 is TGTGCCAGTAGTATAATGAACAGCCGCAATCAGCCCCAGCATTTT.

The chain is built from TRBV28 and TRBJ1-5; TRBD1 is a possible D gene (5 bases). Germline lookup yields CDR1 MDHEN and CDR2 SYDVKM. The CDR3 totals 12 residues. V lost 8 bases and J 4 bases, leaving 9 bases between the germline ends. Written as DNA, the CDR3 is TGTGCCAGCCGGGACGGTAATCAGCCCCAGCATTTT. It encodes CASRDGNQPQHF.

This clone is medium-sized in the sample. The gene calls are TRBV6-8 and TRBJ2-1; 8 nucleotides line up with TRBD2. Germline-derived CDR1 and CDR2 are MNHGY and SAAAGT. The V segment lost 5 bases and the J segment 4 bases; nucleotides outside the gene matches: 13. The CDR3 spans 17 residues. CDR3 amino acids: CASSNPPGAGAYNEQFF. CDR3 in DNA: TGTGCCAGCAGTAACCCTCCGGGAGCGGGGGCTTACAATGAGCAGTTCTTC.

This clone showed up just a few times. CDR3 nucleotide sequence: TGTGCCAGCAGCCAACGAACCGGGACAGGGATTTACGAGCAGTACTTC. Translation gives CASSQRTGTGIYEQYF. The rearrangement joins TRBV11-3 to TRBJ2-7; 9 nucleotides match TRBD1. The J segment lost 4 bases and the V segment lost 5 bases, leaving 12 bases of the junction unmatched. This CDR3 spans 16 amino acids. Germline V gene lookup returns CDR1 SGHNT and CDR2 YENEEA.

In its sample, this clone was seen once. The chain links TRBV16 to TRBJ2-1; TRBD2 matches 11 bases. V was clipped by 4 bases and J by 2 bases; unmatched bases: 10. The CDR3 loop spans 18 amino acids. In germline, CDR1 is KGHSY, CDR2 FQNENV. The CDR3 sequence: CASSPDTPGLAAYNEQFF. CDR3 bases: TGTGCCAGCAGCCCCGACACCCCGGGACTAGCGGCCTACAATGAGCAGTTCTTC. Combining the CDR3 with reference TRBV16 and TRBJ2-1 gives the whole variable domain GEEVAQTPKHLVRGEGQKAKLYCAPIKGHSYVFWYQQVLKNEFKFLISFQNENVFDETGMPKERFSAKCLPNSPCSLEIQATKLEDSAVYFCASSPDTPGLAAYNEQFFGPGTRLTVL.

The CDR3, as DNA: TGTGCCAGCCGGGACAGGGCGAATGAAAAACTGTTTTTT. This encodes CASRDRANEKLFF. The chain combines TRBV28 with TRBJ1-4; TRBD1 matches 9 bases. The CDR3 has 13 amino acids. Trimming at V came to 8 bases and at J to 5 bases, leaving 3 bases not matched to a gene. Per germline, CDR1 MDHEN and CDR2 SYDVKM.

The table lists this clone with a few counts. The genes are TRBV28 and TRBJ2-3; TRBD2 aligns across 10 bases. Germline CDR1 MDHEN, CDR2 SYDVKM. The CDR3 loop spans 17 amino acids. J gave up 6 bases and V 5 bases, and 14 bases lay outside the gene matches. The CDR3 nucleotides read TGTGCCAGCAGTCCACTCTCGGCTAGCGGGAGCGCCGATACGCAGTATTTT. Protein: CASSPLSASGSADTQYF.

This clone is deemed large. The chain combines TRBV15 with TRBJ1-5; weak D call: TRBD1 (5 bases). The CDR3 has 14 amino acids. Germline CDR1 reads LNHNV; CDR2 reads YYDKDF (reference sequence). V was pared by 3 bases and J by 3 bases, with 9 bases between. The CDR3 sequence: CATSRRQYNQPQHF. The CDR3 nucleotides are TGTGCCACCAGCAGGAGACAGTACAATCAGCCCCAGCATTTT.

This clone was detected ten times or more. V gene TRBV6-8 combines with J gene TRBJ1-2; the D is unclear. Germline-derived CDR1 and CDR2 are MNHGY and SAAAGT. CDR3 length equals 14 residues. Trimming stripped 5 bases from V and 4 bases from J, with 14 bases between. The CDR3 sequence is CASSQRPHPYGYTF. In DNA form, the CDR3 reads TGTGCCAGCAGTCAAAGACCGCATCCCTATGGCTACACCTTC.